A selection of T cell receptor beta chains follows, all from one sample in a study of siplizumab effects on memory and regulatory T cells. Repertoires were generated with immunoSEQ multiplex PCR, while TCRdb's copy carries only in-frame clones and drops some. The profile covers some 62,000 clones, with around 80% appearing a single time and about 0.42% taken by the ten largest. Material for sequencing was memory CD4+ T cells sorted from blood. The receptors stem from a human donor in good health. Both conserved end residues are part of each CDR3. D genes are given only for firm matches.

>NA|TRBV5-1
CASTVGAHTGELFF
>NA|TRBV27
CASRSGQGLITSTDTQYF
>NA|TRBV19
CASSIPGTPTNEKLFF
>NA|TRBV30
CAWSVGSLSSYNEQFF
>TRBD2|TRBV18
CASSPRLTSGGTDTQYF
>NA|TRBV6-6
CASSYSLREPYEQYF
>NA|TRBV4-1
CASSQERPTPTQYF
>TRBD1|TRBV2
CACSGTAGFQYF
>NA|TRBV21-1
CASSKAWSYEQYF
>NA|TRBV19
CASSIQGSPLHF
>TRBD1|TRBV28
CASSLGQGAEHSGNTIYF
>TRBD1|TRBV28
CASSGGWGQDPYEQYF
>NA|TRBV11-2
CASSLGLGGPQETQYF
>TRBD2|TRBV14
CASSQVAGGNTGELFF
>NA|TRBV6-1
CASSEYFGGMLPQHF
>NA|TRBV2
CASTEGGWNEQYF
>NA|TRBV29-1
CSVGVIGGAGDEQFF
>TRBD1|TRBV11-2
CASSFDRVGTDTQYF
>TRBD1|TRBV29-1
CSVKVTGSYEQYF
>TRBD2|TRBV7-3
CASGSGGARKADTQYF
>NA|TRBV11-2
CASSLGGGNTIYF
>NA|TRBV5-1
CASSSEGGGNYGYTF
>NA|TRBV7-9
CASSLRTMRGAEVATQYF
>NA|TRBV7-9
CASSLAVGPLHF
>NA|TRBV19
CASSTPRKFPPEAFF
>NA|TRBV28
CASRPSQGSYNEQFF
>TRBD2|TRBV19
CASSIGGGEETQYF
>TRBD1|TRBV4-2
CASSQATGTGEAFF
>TRBD1|TRBV14
CASSPLGTEGYNEQFF
>NA|TRBV7-2
CASSPWAGEGQPQHF
>TRBD1|TRBV7-9
CASSPPGQYANEQFF
>NA|TRBV5-1
CASSLQGPTEAFF
>NA|TRBV9
CASGLGETQYF
>NA|TRBV5-4
CASSLAWDREQYF
>TRBD1|TRBV7-2
CASSDRGTAHSYGYTF
>NA|TRBV6-6
CASSPRQAYEQYF
>NA|TRBV7-7
CASSLGVETGELFF
>TRBD1|TRBV2
CASSEAGQGGTQYF
>NA|TRBV19
CASRTFDYTEAFF
>TRBD1|TRBV9
CASSVGTGVDGYTF
>TRBD1|TRBV27
CASSPNDRGFRTEAFF
>NA|TRBV7-3
CASSPPTRTDTQYF
>NA|TRBV19
CASSIAGYYSNQPQHF
>NA|TRBV7-2
CASSLGPVNGYTF
>NA|TRBV28
CASSPTALESEETQYF
>TRBD1|TRBV11-1
CASSFQQGATEAFF
>NA|TRBV7-6
CASSLSGNTIYF
>NA|TRBV29-1
CSVSRGTNTGELFF
>NA|TRBV7-2
CASSYRDPTIYGYTF
>TRBD2|TRBV5-1
CASSSRTSGQDTQYF
>NA|TRBV30
CAWSPEGGGNQPQHF
>TRBD1|TRBV19
CASSKGQGTGELFF
>NA|TRBV5-1
CASRMEGAKNIQYF
>TRBD1|TRBV28
CASSSDRGRRYEQYF
>TRBD1|TRBV7-2
CASSFRDRTYAEAFF
>TRBD2|TRBV15
CATSRESGGSTWEQYF
>TRBD1|TRBV5-6
CASSFDRASTDTQYF
>NA|TRBV7-3
CASSAGRGSGANVLTF
>TRBD1|TRBV28
CASSPRDRRVSSYEQYF